This TCR beta chain derives from a study of response to subunit inactivated influenza vaccine. Study results and caveats: Each seasonal flu vaccination may recruit only limited new T cells, authors suggested.

The CDR3 contains 16 residues. Germline CDR1 reads KGHSH; CDR2 reads LQKENI. The V end was cut by 1 base, the J end by 0 bases, with 11 bases between. About this clonotype: What it binds is unknown.

TCRdb analysed the RT-PCR reads with MiXCR anew, one entry per CDR3 protein. The sample consists of about 520,000 distinct CDR3 sequences, 25% of them appearing once. The clonotype comes from a man aged 45-60 years who received an inactivated influenza vaccine. The genes are TRBV18 and TRBJ2-3, with D tentatively TRBD1 or TRBD2 (5 bases each). The sample in question was CD4+ T cells sorted from PBMCs, obtained around 5 days after vaccination. The CDR3 DNA sequence: TGTGCCAGCTCACCACGGGGGACCCCTAGCACAGATACGCAGTATTTT. Translated, it gives CASSPRGTPSTDTQYF. Supplemented by reference TRBV18 and TRBJ2-3, the full variable domain reads NAGVMQNPRHLVRRRGQEARLRCSPMKGHSHVYWYRQLPEEGLKFMVYLQKENIIDESGMPKERFSAEFPKEGPSILRIQQVVRGDSAAYFCASSPRGTPSTDTQYFGPGTRLTVL.